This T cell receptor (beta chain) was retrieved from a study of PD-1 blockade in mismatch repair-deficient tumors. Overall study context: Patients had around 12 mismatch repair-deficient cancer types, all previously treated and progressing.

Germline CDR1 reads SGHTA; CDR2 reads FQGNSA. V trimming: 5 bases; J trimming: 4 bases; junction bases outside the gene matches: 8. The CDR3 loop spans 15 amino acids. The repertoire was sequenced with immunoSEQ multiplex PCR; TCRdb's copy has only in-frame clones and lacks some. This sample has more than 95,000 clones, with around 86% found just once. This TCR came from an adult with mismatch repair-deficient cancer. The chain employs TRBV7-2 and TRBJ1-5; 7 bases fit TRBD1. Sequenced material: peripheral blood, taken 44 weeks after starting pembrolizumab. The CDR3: CASSPTGQKNQPQHF. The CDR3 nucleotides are TGTGCCAGCAGCCCGACGGGACAGAAAAATCAGCCCCAGCATTTT.